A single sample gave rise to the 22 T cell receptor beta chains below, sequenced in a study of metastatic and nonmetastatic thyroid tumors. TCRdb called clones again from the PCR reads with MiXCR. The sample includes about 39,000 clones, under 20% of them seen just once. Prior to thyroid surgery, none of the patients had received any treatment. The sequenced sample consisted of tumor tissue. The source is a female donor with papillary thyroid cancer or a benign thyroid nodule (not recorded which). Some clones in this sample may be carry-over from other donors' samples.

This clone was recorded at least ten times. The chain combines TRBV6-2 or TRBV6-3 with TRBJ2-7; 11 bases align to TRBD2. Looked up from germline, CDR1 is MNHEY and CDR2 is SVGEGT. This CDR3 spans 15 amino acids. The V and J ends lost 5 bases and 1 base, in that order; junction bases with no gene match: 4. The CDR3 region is CASSDGTSGSYEQYF. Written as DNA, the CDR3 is TGTGCCAGCAGTGATGGGACTAGCGGTTCCTACGAGCAGTACTTC.

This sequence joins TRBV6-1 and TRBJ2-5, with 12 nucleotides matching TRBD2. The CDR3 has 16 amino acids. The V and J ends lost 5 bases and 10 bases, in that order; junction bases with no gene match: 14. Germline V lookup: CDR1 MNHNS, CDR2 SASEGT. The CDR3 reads CASSSSSGRARQNQYF. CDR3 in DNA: TGTGCCAGCAGTTCGTCTAGCGGGAGGGCAAGGCAGAACCAGTACTTC.

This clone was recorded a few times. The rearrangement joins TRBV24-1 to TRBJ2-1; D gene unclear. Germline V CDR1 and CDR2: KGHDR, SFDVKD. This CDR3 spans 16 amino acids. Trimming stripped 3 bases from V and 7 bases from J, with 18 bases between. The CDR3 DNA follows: TGTGCCACCAGTGATCCTGACACGGTGGGTTGTAATGAGCAGTTCTTC. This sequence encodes CATSDPDTVGCNEQFF.

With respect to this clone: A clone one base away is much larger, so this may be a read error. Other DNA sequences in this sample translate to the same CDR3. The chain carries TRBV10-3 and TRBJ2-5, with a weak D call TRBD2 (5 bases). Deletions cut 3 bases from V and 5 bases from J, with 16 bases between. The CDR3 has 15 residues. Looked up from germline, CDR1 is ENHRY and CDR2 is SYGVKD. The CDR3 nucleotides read TGTGCCATCAGTGACCCAGTCCGGGGTCCTGAGACCCAGTACTTC. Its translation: CAISDPVRGPETQYF.

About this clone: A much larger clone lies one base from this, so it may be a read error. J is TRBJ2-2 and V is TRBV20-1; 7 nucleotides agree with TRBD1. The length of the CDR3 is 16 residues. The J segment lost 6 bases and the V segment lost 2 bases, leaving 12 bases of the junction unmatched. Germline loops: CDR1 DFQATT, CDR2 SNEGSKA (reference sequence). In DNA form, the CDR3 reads TGCAGTGCTAGATGGACAGGATGGGCGTGGTCCGGGGAGCTGTTTTTT. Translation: CSARWTGWAWSGELFF.

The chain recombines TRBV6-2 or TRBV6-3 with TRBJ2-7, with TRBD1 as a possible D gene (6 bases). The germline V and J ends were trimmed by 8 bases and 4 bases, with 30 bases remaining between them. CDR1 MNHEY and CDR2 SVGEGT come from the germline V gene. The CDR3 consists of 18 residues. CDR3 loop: CASRPVTGPTPNAYEQYF. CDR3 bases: TGTGCCAGCCGACCAGTGACAGGCCCGACACCTAACGCATACGAGCAGTACTTC.

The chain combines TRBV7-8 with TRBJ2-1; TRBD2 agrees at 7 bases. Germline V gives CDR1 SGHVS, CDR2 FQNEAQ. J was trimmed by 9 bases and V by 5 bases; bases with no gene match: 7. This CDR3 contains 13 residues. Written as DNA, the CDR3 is TGTGCCAGCAGCCCAAGGGAGGGCCCTGAGCAGTTCTTC. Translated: CASSPREGPEQFF.

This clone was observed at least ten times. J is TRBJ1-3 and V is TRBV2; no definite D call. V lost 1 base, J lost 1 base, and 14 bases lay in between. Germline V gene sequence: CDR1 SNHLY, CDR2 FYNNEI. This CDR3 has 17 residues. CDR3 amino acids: CASSEVLGYNSGNTIYF. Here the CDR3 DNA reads TGTGCCAGCAGTGAAGTTTTGGGCTACAATTCTGGAAACACCATATATTTT.

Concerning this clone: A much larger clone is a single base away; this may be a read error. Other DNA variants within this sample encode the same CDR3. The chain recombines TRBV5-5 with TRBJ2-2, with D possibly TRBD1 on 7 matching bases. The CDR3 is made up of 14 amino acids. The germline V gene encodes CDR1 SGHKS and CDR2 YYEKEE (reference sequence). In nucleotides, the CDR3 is TGCGCCAGCAGCTTCGGAGGGGGCGGCGGGGAGCTGTTTTTT. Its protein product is CASSFGGGGGELFF.

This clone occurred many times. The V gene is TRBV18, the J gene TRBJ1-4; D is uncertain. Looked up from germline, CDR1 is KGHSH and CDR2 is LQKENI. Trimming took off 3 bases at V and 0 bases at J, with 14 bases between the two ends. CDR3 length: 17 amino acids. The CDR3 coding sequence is TGTGCCAGCTCACCCTTTAAAAGAGGGACAACTAATGAAAAACTGTTTTTT. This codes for CASSPFKRGTTNEKLFF. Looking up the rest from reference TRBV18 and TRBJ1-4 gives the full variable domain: NAGVMQNPRHLVRRRGQEARLRCSPMKGHSHVYWYRQLPEEGLKFMVYLQKENIIDESGMPKERFSAEFPKEGPSILRIQQVVRGDSAAYFCASSPFKRGTTNEKLFFGSGTQLSVL.

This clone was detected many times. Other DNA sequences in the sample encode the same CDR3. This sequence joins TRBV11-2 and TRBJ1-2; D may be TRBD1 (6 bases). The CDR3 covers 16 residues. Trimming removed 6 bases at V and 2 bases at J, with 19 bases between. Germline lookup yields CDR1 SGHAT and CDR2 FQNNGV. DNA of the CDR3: TGTGCCAGCAGTCAGGGGACCCCATCGGCCAACTATGGCTACACCTTC. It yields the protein CASSQGTPSANYGYTF.

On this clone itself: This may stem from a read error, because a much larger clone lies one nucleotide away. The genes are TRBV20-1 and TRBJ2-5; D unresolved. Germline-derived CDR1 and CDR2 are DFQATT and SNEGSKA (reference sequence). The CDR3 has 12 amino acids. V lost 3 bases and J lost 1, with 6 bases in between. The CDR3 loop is CSASVAQETQYF. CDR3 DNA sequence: TGCAGTGCTAGCGTGGCCCAAGAGACCCAGTACTTC.

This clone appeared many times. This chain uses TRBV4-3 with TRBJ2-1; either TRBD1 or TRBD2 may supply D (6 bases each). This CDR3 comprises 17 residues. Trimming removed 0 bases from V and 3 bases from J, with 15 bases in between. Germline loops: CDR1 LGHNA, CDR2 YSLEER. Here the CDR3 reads CASSQERGLAVYNEQFF. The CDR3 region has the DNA TGCGCCAGCAGCCAAGAACGGGGGCTAGCAGTCTACAATGAGCAGTTCTTC.

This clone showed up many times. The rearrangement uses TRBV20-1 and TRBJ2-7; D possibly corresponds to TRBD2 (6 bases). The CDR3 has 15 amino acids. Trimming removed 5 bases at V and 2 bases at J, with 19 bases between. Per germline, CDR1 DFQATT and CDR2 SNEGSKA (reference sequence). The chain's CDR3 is CSAHTQRRGTYEQYF. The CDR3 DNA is TGCAGTGCTCACACTCAACGACGGGGGACCTACGAGCAGTACTTC.

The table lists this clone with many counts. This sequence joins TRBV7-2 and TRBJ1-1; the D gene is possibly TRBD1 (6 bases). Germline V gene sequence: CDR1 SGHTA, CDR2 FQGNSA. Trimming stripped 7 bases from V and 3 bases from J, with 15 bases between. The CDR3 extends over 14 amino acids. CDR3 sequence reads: CASTPQGQDTEAFF. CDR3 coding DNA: TGTGCCAGCACCCCCCAGGGGCAGGACACTGAAGCTTTCTTT.

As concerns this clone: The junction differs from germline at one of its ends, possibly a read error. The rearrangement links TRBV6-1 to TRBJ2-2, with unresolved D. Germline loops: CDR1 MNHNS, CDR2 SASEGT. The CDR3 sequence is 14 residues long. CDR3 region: CACRPDRSTWELFF. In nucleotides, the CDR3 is TGTGCCTGCAGACCCGACCGAAGCACCTGGGAGCTGTTTTTT.

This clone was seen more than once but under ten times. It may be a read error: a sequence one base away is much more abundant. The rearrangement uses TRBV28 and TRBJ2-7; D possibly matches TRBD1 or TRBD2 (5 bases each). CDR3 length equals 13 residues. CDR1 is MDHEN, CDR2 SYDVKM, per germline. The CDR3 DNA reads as TGTGTACCCGGGACGCAAAGCTCCTACGAGCAGTACTTC. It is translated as CVPGTQSSYEQYF.

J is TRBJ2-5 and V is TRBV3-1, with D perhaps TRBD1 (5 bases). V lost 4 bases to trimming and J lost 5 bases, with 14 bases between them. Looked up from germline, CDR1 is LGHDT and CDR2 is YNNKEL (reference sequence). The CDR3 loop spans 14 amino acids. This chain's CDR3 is CASSPGWGRETQYF. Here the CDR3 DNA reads TGTGCCAGCAGCCCCGGCTGGGGCAGGGAGACCCAGTACTTC.

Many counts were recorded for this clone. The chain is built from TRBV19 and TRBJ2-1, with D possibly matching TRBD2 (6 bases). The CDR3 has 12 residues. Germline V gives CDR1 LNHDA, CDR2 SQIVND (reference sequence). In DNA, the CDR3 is TGTGCAGTGGGGGGAGTGACAAGTGAGCAGTTCTTC. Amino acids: CAVGGVTSEQFF.

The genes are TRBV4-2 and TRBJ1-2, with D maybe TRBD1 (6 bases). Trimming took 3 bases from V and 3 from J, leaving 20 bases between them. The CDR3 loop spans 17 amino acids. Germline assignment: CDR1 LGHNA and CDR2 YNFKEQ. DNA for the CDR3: TGTGCCAGCAGCCACGGGGGGCTAGACAGCGCGTACTATGGCTACACCTTC. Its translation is CASSHGGLDSAYYGYTF.

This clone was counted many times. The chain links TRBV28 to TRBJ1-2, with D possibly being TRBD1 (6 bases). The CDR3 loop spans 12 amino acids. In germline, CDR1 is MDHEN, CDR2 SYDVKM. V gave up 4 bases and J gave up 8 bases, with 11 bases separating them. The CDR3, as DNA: TGTGCCAGCAGTTACAGGGTGAGGGGCTACACCTTC. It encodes CASSYRVRGYTF.

This CDR3 reads CASETVEGGPLYEQYF. The CDR3 nucleotides read TGTGCCAGCGAGACAGTAGAGGGAGGGCCGTTATACGAGCAGTACTTC. The chain has TRBV28 and TRBJ2-7; 7 positions match TRBD2. The CDR3 contains 16 residues. V lost 8 bases and J lost 4; bases outside the gene matches: 17. Germline V gene data show CDR1 as MDHEN and CDR2 as SYDVKM. Drawing the rest from reference TRBV28 and TRBJ2-7, the complete variable domain is DVKVTQSSRYLVKRTGEKVFLECVQDMDHENMFWYRQDPGLGLRLIYFSYDVKMKEKGDIPEGYSVSREKKERFSLILESASTNQTSMYLCASETVEGGPLYEQYFGPGTRLTVT.